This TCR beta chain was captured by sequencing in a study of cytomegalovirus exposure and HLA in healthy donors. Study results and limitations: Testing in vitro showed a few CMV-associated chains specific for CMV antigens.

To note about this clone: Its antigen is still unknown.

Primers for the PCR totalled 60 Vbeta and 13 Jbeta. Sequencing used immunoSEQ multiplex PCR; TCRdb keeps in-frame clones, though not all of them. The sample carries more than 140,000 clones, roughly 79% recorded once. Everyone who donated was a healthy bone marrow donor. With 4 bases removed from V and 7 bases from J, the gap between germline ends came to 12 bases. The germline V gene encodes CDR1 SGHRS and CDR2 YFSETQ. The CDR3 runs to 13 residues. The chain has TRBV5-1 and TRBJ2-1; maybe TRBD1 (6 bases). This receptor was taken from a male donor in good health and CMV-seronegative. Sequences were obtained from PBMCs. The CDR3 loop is CASSAGTGNEQFF. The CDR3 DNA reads TGCGCCAGCAGCGCCGGAACAGGGAATGAGCAGTTCTTC.